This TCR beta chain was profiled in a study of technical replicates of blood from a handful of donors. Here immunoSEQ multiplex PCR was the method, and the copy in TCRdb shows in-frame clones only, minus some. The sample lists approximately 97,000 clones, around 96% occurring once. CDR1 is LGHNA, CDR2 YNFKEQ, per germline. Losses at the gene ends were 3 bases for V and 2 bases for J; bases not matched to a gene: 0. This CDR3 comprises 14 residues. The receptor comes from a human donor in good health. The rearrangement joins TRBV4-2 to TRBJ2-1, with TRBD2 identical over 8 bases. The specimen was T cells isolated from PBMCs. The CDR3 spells CASSQGLAYNEQFF. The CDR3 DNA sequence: TGTGCCAGCAGCCAGGGACTAGCCTACAATGAGCAGTTCTTC.